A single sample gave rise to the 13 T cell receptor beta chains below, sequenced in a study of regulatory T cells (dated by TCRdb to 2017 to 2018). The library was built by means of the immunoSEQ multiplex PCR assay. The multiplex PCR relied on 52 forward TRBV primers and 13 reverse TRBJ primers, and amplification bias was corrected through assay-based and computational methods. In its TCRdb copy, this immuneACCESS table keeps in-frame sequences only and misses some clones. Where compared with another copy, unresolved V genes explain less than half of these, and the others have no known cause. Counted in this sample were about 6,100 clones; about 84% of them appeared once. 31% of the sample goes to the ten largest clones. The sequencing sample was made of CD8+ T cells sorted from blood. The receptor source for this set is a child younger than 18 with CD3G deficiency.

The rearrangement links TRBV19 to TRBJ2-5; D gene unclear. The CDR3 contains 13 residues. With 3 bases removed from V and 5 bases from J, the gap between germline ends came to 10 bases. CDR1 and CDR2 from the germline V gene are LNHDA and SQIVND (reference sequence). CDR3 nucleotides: TGTGCCAGTAGTATGGTTGAAGGGGAGACCCAGTACTTC. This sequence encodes CASSMVEGETQYF.

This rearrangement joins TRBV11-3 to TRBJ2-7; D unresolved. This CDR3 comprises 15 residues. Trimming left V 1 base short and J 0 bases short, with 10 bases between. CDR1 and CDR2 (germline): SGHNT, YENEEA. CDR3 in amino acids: CASSLGSYNSYEQYF. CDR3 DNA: TGTGCCAGCAGCTTAGGTTCCTACAACTCCTACGAGCAGTACTTC.

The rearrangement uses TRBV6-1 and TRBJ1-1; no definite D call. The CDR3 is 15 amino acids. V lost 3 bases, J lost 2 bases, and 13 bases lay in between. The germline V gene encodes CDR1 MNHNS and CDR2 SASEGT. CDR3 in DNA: TGTGCCAGCAGTGAGACCCCCGTCGTAAACACTGAAGCTTTCTTT. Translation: CASSETPVVNTEAFF.

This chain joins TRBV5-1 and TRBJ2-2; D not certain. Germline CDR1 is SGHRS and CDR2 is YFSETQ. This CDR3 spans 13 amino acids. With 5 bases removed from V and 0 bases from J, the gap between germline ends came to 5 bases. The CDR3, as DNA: TGCGCCAGCAGAGAACCGAACACCGGGGAGCTGTTTTTT. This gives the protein CASREPNTGELFF. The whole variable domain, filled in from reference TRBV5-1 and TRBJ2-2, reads KAGVTQTPRYLIKTRGQQVTLSCSPISGHRSVSWYQQTPGQGLQFLFEYFSETQRNKGNFPGRFSGRQFSNSRSEMNVSTLELGDSALYLCASREPNTGELFFGEGSRLTVL.

CDR3 bases: TGTGCCAGCAGCCCCTCAGGGAACTCCTACAATGAGCAGTTCTTC. Translating it yields CASSPSGNSYNEQFF. The chain couples TRBV7-8 to TRBJ2-1; TRBD1 might be the D (5 bases). CDR3 size: 15 residues. Trimming took 5 bases from V and 0 from J, leaving 11 bases between them. From germline, CDR1 is SGHVS and CDR2 FQNEAQ.

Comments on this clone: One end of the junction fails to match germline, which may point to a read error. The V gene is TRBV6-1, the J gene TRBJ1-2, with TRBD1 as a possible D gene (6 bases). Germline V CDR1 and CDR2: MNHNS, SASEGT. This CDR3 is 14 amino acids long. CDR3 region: CASSDGPGANGYTF. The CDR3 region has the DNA TGCGCCAGCAGTGATGGTCCGGGGGCAAATGGCTACACCTTC.

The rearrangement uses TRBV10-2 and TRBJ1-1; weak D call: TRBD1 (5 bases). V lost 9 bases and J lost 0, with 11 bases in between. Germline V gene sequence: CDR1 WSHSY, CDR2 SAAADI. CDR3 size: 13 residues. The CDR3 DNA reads TGCGCCAGTTCGGGACGGATGAACACTGAAGCTTTCTTT. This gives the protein CASSGRMNTEAFF.

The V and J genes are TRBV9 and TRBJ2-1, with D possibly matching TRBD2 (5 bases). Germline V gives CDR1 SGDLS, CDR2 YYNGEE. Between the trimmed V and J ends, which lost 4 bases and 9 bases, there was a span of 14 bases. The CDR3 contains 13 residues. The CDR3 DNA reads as TGTGCCAGCAGCCCCGGACTTGTGAGTGAGCAGTTCTTC. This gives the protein CASSPGLVSEQFF.

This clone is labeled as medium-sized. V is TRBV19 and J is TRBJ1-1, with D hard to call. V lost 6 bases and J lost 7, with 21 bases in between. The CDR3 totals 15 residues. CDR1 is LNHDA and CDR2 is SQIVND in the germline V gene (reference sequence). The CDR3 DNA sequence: TGTGCCAGTAGGGGCAACAAAATACCGCTCGGTGAAGCTTTCTTT. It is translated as CASRGNKIPLGEAFF.

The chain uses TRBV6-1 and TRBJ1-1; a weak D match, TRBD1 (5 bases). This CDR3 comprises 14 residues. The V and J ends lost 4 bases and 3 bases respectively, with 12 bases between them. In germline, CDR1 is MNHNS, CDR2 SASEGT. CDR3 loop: CASSVPGWDTEAFF. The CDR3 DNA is TGTGCCAGCAGTGTACCAGGGTGGGACACTGAAGCTTTCTTT.

CDR3 bases: TGTGCCATCAGCCAGGGGAGAGACTACGAGCAGTACTTC. It codes for CAISQGRDYEQYF. The gene calls are TRBV10-3 and TRBJ2-7; maybe TRBD1 (6 bases). Germline lookup yields CDR1 ENHRY and CDR2 SYGVKD. The V end was cut by 6 bases, the J end by 3 bases, with 12 bases between. The CDR3 contains 13 residues.

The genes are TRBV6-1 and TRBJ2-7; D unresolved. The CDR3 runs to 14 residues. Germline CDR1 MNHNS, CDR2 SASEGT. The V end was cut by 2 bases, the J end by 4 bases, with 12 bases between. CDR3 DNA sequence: TGTGCCAGCAGTGAAAAACCAGGCAGTTACGAGCAGTACTTC. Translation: CASSEKPGSYEQYF.

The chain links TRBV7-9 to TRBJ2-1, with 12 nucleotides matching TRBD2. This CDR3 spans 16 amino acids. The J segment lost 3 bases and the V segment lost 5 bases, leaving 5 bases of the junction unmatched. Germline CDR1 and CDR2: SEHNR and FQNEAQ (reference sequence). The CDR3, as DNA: TGTGCCAGCAGCCCTCGACTAGCGGGGGACTACAATGAGCAGTTCTTC. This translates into CASSPRLAGDYNEQFF.